This record concerns one T cell receptor beta chain sequence. Antigen: not known. A clone one base away is much larger, so this may be a read error. The data belong to a study of molecular identifiers for immune sequencing clone quantification. The ends lost 4 bases at V and 6 bases at J; junction bases unmatched: 19. Germline CDR1 and CDR2: SGDLS and YYNGEE. This CDR3 contains 18 residues. For bulk TCR libraries, previously described methods and listed TCR primers were used. TCRdb reprocessed the PCR reads via MiXCR and lists one record per CDR3 protein. The data show under 100,000 distinct CDR3 sequences, roughly 23% seen once. Notes on the study in general: One million naive cells reportedly did not prevent detection of spiked Jurkat TCR RNA from one cell.

This TCR was recovered from a human donor in good health. Some libraries in this study had Jurkat cell RNA spiked in. The chain combines TRBV9 with TRBJ2-5, with 9 bases that match TRBD2. Sequencing input: naive CD8+ T cells from blood, with Jurkat cell RNA spiked in. This sample's subset: FACS-sorted CD8+CD4-CCR7+CD45RA+ naive T cells. This CDR3 reads CASSIDDLAGPLLKTQYF. The CDR3 nucleotides read TGTGCCAGCAGCATAGATGACCTAGCGGGACCCCTGCTGAAGACCCAGTACTTC. Drawing the rest from reference TRBV9 and TRBJ2-5, the complete variable domain is DSGVTQTPKHLITATGQRVTLRCSPRSGDLSVYWYQQSLDQGLQFLIQYYNGEERAKGNILERFSAQQFPDLHSELNLSSLELGDSALYFCASSIDDLAGPLLKTQYFGPGTRLLVL.